This T cell receptor (beta chain) was recovered during a study of cytotoxic CD8 clonotypes in ibrutinib-treated CLL. Genomic DNA in an amount of 2 to 2.5 micrograms was extracted from cryopreserved PBMCs and used for the preparation of TCR beta libraries. Targeted sequencing depth ranged from 1 in 200,000 to 1 in 1 million T cells. TCRdb's table, derived via immunoSEQ multiplex PCR, lists solely in-frame clones and lacks some. The repertoire holds some 85,000 clones, with 70% to 80% as singletons. This TCR derives from a human donor with chronic lymphocytic leukemia. Sequenced material: PBMCs, taken after 24 months of ibrutinib treatment.

The DNA for the CDR3 is TGTGCCAGCTCGGGCCCGGGCCGATCCAGCAATCAGCCCCAGCATTTT. It specifies CASSGPGRSSNQPQHF. This chain connects TRBV2 to TRBJ1-5; no firm D call. The CDR3 has 16 amino acids. Germline CDR1 SNHLY, CDR2 FYNNEI. Trimming stripped 8 bases from V and 1 base from J, with 18 bases between.